The 28 T cell receptor beta chains in this list originate from one sample, sequenced in a study of human T cells and chemical hapten exposure (dated by TCRdb to the early 2020s). Total RNA was extracted from unfractionated whole blood that had been collected in Tempus Blood RNA tubes. Library method: 5' RACE. Sequencing used an Illumina MiSeq. TCRdb reanalyzed the raw reads on its own, using fastp at Q25 for trimming and MiXCR for clone calling, and kept in-frame beta chains. All rows with the same CDR3 protein become a single entry with the most common DNA and genes. This sample lists roughly 110,000 distinct CDR3 sequences; more than 15% were detected once. Around 2.8% of the sample goes to the ten largest clones. The source of these receptors is a human donor in good health.

This clonotype was seen only a few times. The gene calls are TRBV5-1 and TRBJ2-3; D is undetermined. Deletions cut 0 bases from V and 2 bases from J, with 10 bases between. The CDR3 consists of 15 residues. Per the germline V gene, CDR1 is SGHRS and CDR2 is YFSETQ. CDR3 region: CASSLGKRITDTQYF. CDR3 DNA sequence: TGCGCCAGCAGCTTGGGTAAACGGATCACAGATACGCAGTATTTT. Full variable domain (remainder filled in from reference TRBV5-1 and TRBJ2-3): KAGVTQTPRYLIKTRGQQVTLSCSPISGHRSVSWYQQTPGQGLQFLFEYFSETQRNKGNFPGRFSGRQFSNSRSEMNVSTLELGDSALYLCASSLGKRITDTQYFGPGTRLTVL.

The sample holds a few counts of this clonotype. The J gene is TRBJ2-1, the V gene TRBV12-3 or TRBV12-4; 7 bases line up with TRBD2. This CDR3 comprises 16 residues. V was clipped by 5 bases and J by 3 bases; unmatched bases: 10. This CDR3 is CASSPPAGVRYNEQFF. The CDR3 nucleotides are TGTGCCAGCAGTCCCCCCGCGGGAGTACGCTACAATGAGCAGTTCTTC.

The chain combines TRBV29-1 with TRBJ2-5; D remains unclear. The V and J ends lost 4 bases and 1 base respectively, with 7 bases between them. The CDR3 totals 12 residues. From germline, CDR1 is SQVTM and CDR2 ANQGSEA. The CDR3 loop reads CSVVWAQETQYF. The CDR3 DNA follows: TGCAGCGTTGTTTGGGCCCAAGAGACCCAGTACTTC.

The chain employs TRBV11-2 and TRBJ2-5, with 15 bases lining up with TRBD2. V shed 10 bases, J shed 3 bases, and the junction held 18 bases outside the gene matches. The CDR3 is 19 amino acids. The germline V gene encodes CDR1 SGHAT and CDR2 FQNNGV. CDR3 coding DNA: TGTGCCACCCAGCCGTTACCGGGACTAGCGGGAGGAAGGGAAGAGACCCAGTACTTC. Its protein product is CATQPLPGLAGGREETQYF.

This clonotype has just a few counts. This chain uses TRBV5-4 with TRBJ1-2; no reliable D call. The CDR3 consists of 16 residues. CDR1 is SGHNT and CDR2 is YYREEE in the germline V gene (reference sequence). V was clipped by 3 bases and J by 0 bases, with 15 bases between them. The CDR3 DNA sequence: TGTGCCAGCAGCTCGGACGGGAGATTAGCTAACTATGGCTACACCTTC. Protein sequence: CASSSDGRLANYGYTF.

This clonotype was recorded a few times. The chain is built from TRBV14 and TRBJ2-7; no firm D call. The CDR3 sequence is 14 residues long. The V gene's germline CDR1 is SGHDN and CDR2 FVKESK. V was shortened by 5 bases and J by 2 bases, with 13 bases between the two germline ends. Here the CDR3 reads CASSTTGPAYEQYF. CDR3 in DNA: TGTGCCAGCAGCACCACCGGGCCAGCCTACGAGCAGTACTTC. Using reference TRBV14 and TRBJ2-7 for the parts outside the CDR3, the full variable domain is EAGVTQFPSHSVIEKGQTVTLRCDPISGHDNLYWYRRVMGKEIKFLLHFVKESKQDESGMPNNRFLAERTGGTYSTLKVQPAELEDSGVYFCASSTTGPAYEQYFGPGTRLTVT.

This clonotype occurred once. The chain carries TRBV4-2 and TRBJ2-4; D uncertain. V lost 0 bases, J lost 1 base, and 10 bases lay in between. This CDR3 region has 16 residues. CDR1 is LGHNA, CDR2 YNFKEQ, per germline. CDR3 amino acids: CASSQDLSVAKNIQYF. The CDR3 DNA sequence: TGTGCCAGCAGCCAAGACCTCAGTGTTGCCAAAAACATTCAGTACTTC.

On this clonotype itself: An end of the junction does not agree with germline; a read error may underlie this. The rearrangement joins TRBV3-1 to TRBJ2-3, with D maybe TRBD1 (6 bases). CDR3 size: 16 residues. The germline gives CDR1 LGHDT, CDR2 YNNKEL (reference sequence). CDR3 coding DNA: TGTGCCGGCAGCCCCCACCAGGGGCTTCACACAGATACGCAGTATTTT. Translating gives CAGSPHQGLHTDTQYF.

This sequence joins TRBV18 and TRBJ2-3; D is undetermined. Trimming left V 6 bases short and J 4 bases short, with 14 bases between. The V gene's germline CDR1 is KGHSH and CDR2 LQKENI. The CDR3 extends over 14 amino acids. CDR3: CASSHQGPPDTQYF. In nucleotides, the CDR3 is TGTGCCAGCTCCCACCAAGGACCCCCAGATACGCAGTATTTT.

The J gene is TRBJ1-6, the V gene TRBV27; TRBD1 aligns across 8 bases. The CDR3 is 14 residues long. V shed 6 bases, J shed 6 bases, and the junction held 4 bases outside the gene matches. CDR1 and CDR2 (germline): MNHEY, SMNVEV (reference sequence). CDR3 sequence (DNA): TGTGCCAGCAGGCAGGGGGCGAGTAATTCACCCCTCCACTTT. It yields the protein CASRQGASNSPLHF.

Only a few counts were recorded for this clonotype. The chain couples TRBV24-1 to TRBJ2-2; D remains unclear. Germline CDR1 reads KGHDR; CDR2 reads SFDVKD. V was cut by 1 base and J by 1 base, with 9 bases left in between. This CDR3 has 16 amino acids. CDR3 sequence: CATSDFVGKNTGELFF. The DNA for the CDR3 is TGTGCCACCAGTGATTTTGTGGGCAAGAACACCGGGGAGCTGTTTTTT.

This clonotype was detected only a few times. The rearrangement links TRBV29-1 to TRBJ2-5, with TRBD1 matching over 8 bases. CDR1 and CDR2 (germline): SQVTM, ANQGSEA. CDR3 size: 12 residues. The V segment lost 7 bases and the J segment 3 bases; nucleotides outside the gene matches: 4. The CDR3 reads CSETGEEETQYF. CDR3 in DNA: TGCAGCGAGACAGGGGAGGAAGAGACCCAGTACTTC.

The chain combines TRBV12-3 or TRBV12-4 with TRBJ2-1; 7 bases match TRBD2. The CDR3 sequence is 17 residues long. Trimming at V came to 3 bases and at J to 8 bases, leaving 16 bases not matched to a gene. Here the CDR3 DNA reads TGTGCCAGCAGTTTTGATTTGGAGAGGACTAGTGTGGATGAGCAGTTCTTC. Translation: CASSFDLERTSVDEQFF.

This clonotype turned up a few times. The rearrangement uses TRBV25-1 and TRBJ2-7; no reliable D call. V lost 1 base and J lost 1, with 5 bases in between. Looked up from germline, CDR1 is MGHDK and CDR2 is SYGVNS. The CDR3 length is 13 residues. The CDR3 nucleotides are TGTGCCAGCAGTGAATTAGGATCCTACGAGCAGTACTTC. This gives the protein CASSELGSYEQYF.

V is TRBV4-1 and J is TRBJ2-7, with TRBD2 matching over 8 bases. In germline, CDR1 is MGHRA, CDR2 YSYEKL. The V segment lost 3 bases and the J segment 6 bases; nucleotides outside the gene matches: 7. This CDR3 comprises 14 residues. CDR3 bases: TGCGCCAGCAGCCACAGCGGGAGAACGTTCGAGCAGTACTTC. Amino acid sequence: CASSHSGRTFEQYF.

The chain employs TRBV29-1 and TRBJ2-7; no definite D call. Trimming left V 2 bases short and J 3 bases short, with 20 bases between. Germline CDR1 and CDR2: SQVTM and ANQGSEA. The CDR3 sequence is 16 residues long. The CDR3 sequence is CSVELRPGRHYYEQYF. The CDR3 nucleotides read TGCAGCGTTGAACTCCGCCCTGGCCGCCATTACTACGAGCAGTACTTC.

V gene TRBV29-1 combines with J gene TRBJ2-7, with D unclear. Trimming cost V 1 base and J 0 bases, with 13 bases left between them. The CDR3 consists of 15 residues. From germline, CDR1 is SQVTM and CDR2 ANQGSEA. CDR3 loop: CSVEVVGQFSYEQYF. CDR3 sequence (DNA): TGCAGCGTTGAAGTAGTAGGGCAGTTCTCCTACGAGCAGTACTTC.

The J gene is TRBJ1-4, the V gene TRBV29-1; a possible D gene is TRBD1 (6 bases). Germline V gene lookup returns CDR1 SQVTM and CDR2 ANQGSEA. There are 11 residues in the CDR3. Trimming cost V 7 bases and J 11 bases, with 14 bases left between them. CDR3 region: CSGGHPEKLFF. The CDR3, as DNA: TGCAGCGGGGGACATCCCGAGAAACTGTTTTTT.

This clonotype was observed a handful of times. The chain links TRBV9 to TRBJ2-7, with 9 bases aligning to TRBD2. The CDR3 spans 14 residues. The germline CDR1 and CDR2 sequences are SGDLS and YYNGEE. Trimming cost V 2 bases and J 3 bases; bases outside gene matches: 3. In DNA, the CDR3 is TGTGCCAGCAGCGTCGCGGGAGGGGGCTACGAGCAGTACTTC. It encodes CASSVAGGGYEQYF.

The rearrangement links TRBV24-1 to TRBJ1-2, with D perhaps TRBD1 (6 bases). The CDR3 is made up of 12 amino acids. Per the germline V gene, CDR1 is KGHDR and CDR2 is SFDVKD. The V gene lost 9 bases and the J gene lost 2 bases, with 9 bases spanning the gap. This chain's CDR3 is CATEDRNYGYTF. CDR3 nucleotides: TGTGCCACCGAGGACAGAAACTATGGCTACACCTTC.

This clonotype occurred a few times. V and J are TRBV5-1 and TRBJ1-1; TRBD1 is a possible D gene (5 bases). V gave up 4 bases and J gave up 2 bases, with 9 bases separating them. The CDR3 covers 13 residues. From germline, CDR1 is SGHRS and CDR2 YFSETQ. The CDR3 sequence: CASSGGVNTEAFF. DNA of the CDR3: TGCGCCAGCAGCGGAGGGGTTAACACTGAAGCTTTCTTT.

This clonotype has only a few counts. This chain links TRBV20-1 with TRBJ2-1; 10 nucleotides match TRBD2. The CDR3 runs 19 residues. J gave up 10 bases and V 1 base, and 22 bases lay outside the gene matches. Germline CDR1 reads DFQATT; CDR2 reads SNEGSKA (reference sequence). In DNA form, the CDR3 reads TGCAGTGCTAGAGGGTCGCAGGGGGAAAGCGGGAGGGCCCTTTACGAGCAGTTCTTC. Translating gives CSARGSQGESGRALYEQFF.

This clonotype was picked up a small number of times. The chain combines TRBV6-4 with TRBJ2-3; 10 bases align to TRBD2. CDR3 length equals 14 residues. Germline loops: CDR1 MRHNA, CDR2 SNTAGT. V trimming: 2 bases; J trimming: 4 bases; junction bases outside the gene matches: 0. The CDR3 DNA is TGTGCCAGCAGTGACCTAGCGGGAGCAGATACGCAGTATTTT. It translates to CASSDLAGADTQYF.

This clonotype was observed a handful of times. This rearrangement joins TRBV6-5 to TRBJ1-3; no reliable D call. CDR1 is MNHEY and CDR2 is SVGAGI in the germline V gene. The germline V and J ends were trimmed by 1 base and 0 bases, with 10 bases remaining between them. The CDR3 consists of 16 residues. As DNA, the CDR3 is TGTGCCAGCAGTTACTGGAGGCAGATCTCTGGAAACACCATATATTTT. Its protein product is CASSYWRQISGNTIYF.

This clonotype has just a few counts. The chain carries TRBV20-1 and TRBJ1-1; 9 bases fit TRBD1. The CDR3 length is 13 residues. V was pared by 4 bases and J by 7 bases, with 7 bases of the junction left unmatched. CDR1 and CDR2 from the germline V gene are DFQATT and SNEGSKA (reference sequence). The CDR3 DNA reads TGCAGTGCTAACAGGGGGCTTAAAGGTGAAGCTTTCTTT. It yields the protein CSANRGLKGEAFF.

This chain uses TRBV6-2 or TRBV6-3 with TRBJ2-1, with a tentative D call TRBD2 (5 bases). CDR1 and CDR2 from the germline V gene are MNHEY and SVGEGT. The CDR3 contains 12 residues. The germline V and J ends were trimmed by 5 bases and 9 bases, with 11 bases remaining between them. CDR3 protein: CASSLTRIEQFF. CDR3 sequence (DNA): TGTGCCAGCAGTCTTACTAGGATTGAGCAGTTCTTC.

This sequence joins TRBV5-5 and TRBJ2-7; 14 bases are shared with TRBD2. The germline CDR1 and CDR2 sequences are SGHKS and YYEKEE (reference sequence). J was trimmed by 7 bases and V by 4 bases; bases with no gene match: 7. This CDR3 has 15 amino acids. The CDR3 loop is CASSRFRLAGGEQYF. DNA for the CDR3: TGTGCCAGCAGCAGATTCCGACTAGCGGGGGGGGAGCAGTACTTC.

This clonotype appeared a few times. The J gene is TRBJ1-2, the V gene TRBV12-3 or TRBV12-4; D not certain. This CDR3 region has 15 residues. V lost 6 bases to trimming and J lost 2 bases, with 16 bases between them. CDR3 sequence reads: CASRHDERGNYGYTF. DNA for the CDR3: TGTGCCAGCAGGCACGACGAAAGAGGAAACTATGGCTACACCTTC.